The clone carrying this T cell receptor beta chain has ten or more counts. Its antigen is not known. Every diagnosis used clinical symptoms, serum thyroxine and TRAb, thyroid ultrasound and orbital computed tomography. What was amplified from RNA transcripts were TCR beta CDR3 regions. The TCR CDR3 first-round RT-PCR relied on the HTBI primer set. One entry per CDR3 protein, called by TCRdb with MiXCR from the multiplex PCR reads. Of about 660,000 distinct CDR3 sequences listed, 45% are singletons. This record comes from a study of T cells in Graves' hyperthyroidism and ophthalmopathy. Findings of the study overall: Blood also contained most expanded thyroid clonotypes above 0.001.

The CDR3 extends over 14 amino acids. V was shortened by 6 bases and J by 0 bases, with 7 bases between the two germline ends. Germline V gene data show CDR1 as KGHDR and CDR2 as SFDVKD. V is TRBV24-1 and J is TRBJ2-2; possible D gene TRBD1, 6 bases. The source of this sequence is an adult man with Graves' disease, either hyperthyroidism or ophthalmopathy (not recorded which). Sequenced sample: peripheral blood or thyroid tissue (not recorded which). CDR3 residues: CATSQGSNTGELFF. CDR3 nucleotides: TGTGCCACCAGTCAGGGGTCGAACACCGGGGAGCTGTTTTTT.